This TCR beta chain was obtained from a study of T and B cells in COVID-19 patients. TRB rearrangements were amplified by multiplex PCR with BIOMED2 TRB-A/B primers. TCRdb itself ran the multiplex PCR reads through MiXCR, one entry per CDR3 protein. There are around 1,500 distinct CDR3 sequences in the sample; 25% occur only once, and roughly half lies in the top ten. TRB was amplified from about 260-540 ng of blood genomic DNA. Relative to its sample, this clonotype is medium-sized. CDR3 length: 15 residues. V was pared by 7 bases and J by 2 bases, with 7 bases of the junction left unmatched. Looked up from germline, CDR1 is MNHNY and CDR2 is SVGAGI (reference sequence).

The rearrangement links TRBV6-6 to TRBJ2-3, with 9 bases aligning to TRBD2. The source material was blood. This TCR was sampled from a human donor with active COVID-19. CDR3 sequence reads: CASKVAGGITDTQYF. The CDR3, as DNA: TGTGCCAGCAAGGTGGCGGGGGGGATCACAGATACGCAGTATTTT.